These 29 T cell receptor beta chains share one sample of origin, sequenced in a study of tumor-infiltrating lymphocytes in primary liver carcinoma. Co-extracting RNA and DNA was done with 20-30 mg of unsorted bulk tissue as input. The investigators made TCR beta cDNA from roughly 460 ng total RNA, using a constant-region primer. Slightly modified ARM-PCR with three nested multiplex PCR rounds yielded TCR beta libraries. Investigators reported that the first two PCR rounds, at roughly 10 cycles each, used TRBV1-TRBV30 forward primers with a C-beta reverse primer. TCRdb called the multiplex PCR reads again in MiXCR, with one record for every CDR3 protein. The data hold some 20,000 distinct CDR3 sequences, with approximately 79% observed a single time. The sample comprised liver tumor tissue from sampling region 4. Documented subset: tumor region T4, right-lateral pole. These receptors all stem from a young woman with primary liver carcinoma and hepatitis B virus infection.

This clonotype is labeled as medium-sized. The rearrangement uses TRBV28 and TRBJ2-3; D might be TRBD1 or TRBD2, each matching 5 bases. The germline V gene encodes CDR1 MDHEN and CDR2 SYDVKM. V gave up 5 bases and J gave up 5 bases, with 17 bases separating them. The CDR3 sequence is 15 residues long. CDR3 in amino acids: CASSHPSGRQDTQYF. The CDR3 DNA is TGTGCCAGCAGTCACCCCTCGGGACGGCAAGATACGCAGTATTTT. The entire variable domain, with the rest obtained from reference TRBV28 and TRBJ2-3, is as follows: DVKVTQSSRYLVKRTGEKVFLECVQDMDHENMFWYRQDPGLGLRLIYFSYDVKMKEKGDIPEGYSVSREKKERFSLILESASTNQTSMYLCASSHPSGRQDTQYFGPGTRLTVL.

Worth noting for this clonotype: A much larger clone differs by one base, so this may be a read error. The chain is built from TRBV29-1 and TRBJ2-3; D uncertain. The V gene's germline CDR1 is SQVTM and CDR2 ANQGSEA. This CDR3 spans 14 amino acids. CDR3 DNA: TGCAACGTTGAAGTGGATAGCAGGACAGATACGCAGTATTTT. This gives the protein CNVEVDSRTDTQYF.

Points on this clonotype: At one end the junction does not follow the germline gene, possibly because of a read error. The V call is TRBV28, the J call TRBJ2-2, with a tentative D call TRBD2 (6 bases). CDR3 size: 13 residues. From germline, CDR1 is MDHEN and CDR2 SYDVKM. The CDR3 DNA follows: TGTGCCGGCAGTTTGGGCGGGAACGGGGAGCTGTTTTTT. It encodes CAGSLGGNGELFF.

For this clonotype: A read error may produce the germline difference seen at one junction end. This chain uses TRBV6-5 with TRBJ2-5; 10 bases line up with TRBD1. The J call is in doubt because the DNA end fits TRBJ2-3 better. The CDR3 consists of 13 residues. CDR1 is MNHEY and CDR2 is SVGAGI in the germline V gene. The CDR3 loop is CGSSTDRGLTQYF. The CDR3 DNA reads TGTGGCAGCAGTACCGACAGGGGGCTGACCCAGTATTTT.

This clonotype was detected once. The junction does not match germline at one end; this may be a read error. The chain recombines TRBV5-1 with TRBJ2-1; tentative D call: TRBD2 (5 bases). This CDR3 has 16 amino acids. The germline V gene encodes CDR1 SGHRS and CDR2 YFSETQ. CDR3: CASTLSPDYSYNERFF. The CDR3 DNA sequence: TGCGCAAGCACCCTGTCCCCAGACTATTCCTACAATGAGCGGTTCTTC.

Concerning this clonotype: Its ends do not fully match the called genes, so a read error is possible. This chain links TRBV11-2 with TRBJ2-1, with D possibly TRBD2 on 6 matching bases. The CDR3 runs to 14 residues. Germline assignment: CDR1 SGHAT and CDR2 FQNNGV. The CDR3 nucleotides read TGTGCCCGCAGCCTTGGGGGGACGTGGAATAAGCAGTTCTTC. Translation gives CARSLGGTWNKQFF.

About this clonotype: A read error is likely, as this CDR3 ends without the conserved phenylalanine or tryptophan. No DNA is shown, since the ends of the CDR3 on it are uncertain; the CDR3 is the one TCRdb lists. This chain links TRBV29-1 with TRBJ2-1; TRBD2 is the table's D call, not checked against the DNA. Germline V lookup: CDR1 SQVTM, CDR2 ANQGSEA. The CDR3 totals 13 residues, both ends included. This chain's CDR3 is CSVYGTRDNEQIL.

This clonotype was observed once. Lacking the conserved final phenylalanine or tryptophan, this CDR3 likely reflects a read error. CDR3 DNA sequence: TGTGCCAGCAGGGGGACTAGCGGTGACAGTGAGCAGTTCCTC. This translates into CASRGTSGDSEQFL. The V call is TRBV28, the J call TRBJ2-1; 11 positions match TRBD2. V gave up 6 bases and J gave up 9 bases; unmatched junction bases: 7. Germline assignment: CDR1 MDHEN and CDR2 SYDVKM. The CDR3 sequence is 14 residues long.

Worth noting for this clonotype: A clone one base away is much larger, so this may be a read error. V and J are TRBV11-2 and TRBJ2-5; D perhaps matches TRBD2 (6 bases). The end of the DNA fits TRBJ2-7 better, so the J call may be wrong. Germline CDR1 and CDR2: SGHAT and FQNNGV. There are 13 residues in the CDR3. The CDR3 loop reads CACKIAGNYEQYF. Here the CDR3 DNA reads TGTGCCTGCAAGATTGCGGGGAACTACGAGCAGTACTTC.

This clonotype was seen a single time. The CDR3 does not close with the conserved phenylalanine or tryptophan, likely indicating a read error. The chain uses TRBV11-2 and TRBJ2-3; TRBD1 matches 7 bases. The germline CDR1 and CDR2 sequences are SGHAT and FQNNGV. V shed 8 bases and J 5 bases; nucleotides not matched to a gene: 16. This CDR3 region has 16 residues. CDR3 sequence: CASGRTRQGKGDTQYL. The CDR3 bases are TGTGCCAGCGGCCGGACGCGACAGGGAAAGGGAGATACGCAGTATTTG.

About this clonotype itself: An end of the junction differs from the germline gene, which may be a read error. V is TRBV11-3 and J is TRBJ2-1; 10 bases fit TRBD2. This CDR3 has 15 residues. Germline loops: CDR1 SGHNT, CDR2 YENEEA. CDR3 sequence (DNA): TGTGCCAGCAGCCGGCTAGCGGGGGAGGGGTATGAGCAGATCTTC. Its protein product is CASSRLAGEGYEQIF. The full variable domain, in which reference TRBV11-3 and TRBJ2-1 provide the parts outside the CDR3, is EAGVVQSPRYKIIEKKQPVAFWCNPISGHNTLYWYLQNLGQGPELLIRYENEEAVDDSQLPKDRFSAERLKGVDSTLKIQPAELGDSAVYLCASSRLAGEGYEQIFGPGTRLTVL.

This clonotype has just a few counts. As the CDR3 is not closed by the conserved phenylalanine or tryptophan, this likely results from a read error. The DNA is omitted, as the CDR3 cannot be located on it reliably, and the CDR3 follows TCRdb's listing. The gene calls are TRBV11-3 and TRBJ2-3; the table's D call, TRBD2, has no DNA check behind it. Per the germline V gene, CDR1 is SGHNT and CDR2 is YENEEA. Both ends counted, the CDR3 spans 14 residues. CDR3 sequence reads: CASSLDGPTDTQYY.

The rearrangement joins TRBV13 to TRBJ1-1, with D possibly matching TRBD1 (6 bases). Germline V lookup: CDR1 PRHDT, CDR2 FYEKMQ (reference sequence). This CDR3 has 14 residues. The DNA of the CDR3 is TGTGACAGAAGGATAGGGGGTGCAAACACTGAAGCTTTCTTT. It codes for CDRRIGGANTEAFF.

In its sample, this clonotype was seen once. At one end, the junction sequence differs from germline, possibly due to a read error. The V call is TRBV11-1, the J call TRBJ2-7; possibly TRBD1 or TRBD2 for D (5 bases each). The germline V gene has CDR1 SGHAT and CDR2 FQDESV (reference sequence). The CDR3 loop spans 14 amino acids. The CDR3: CASCLVIGTYERYF. For the CDR3, the DNA is TGTGCCAGCTGCTTAGTTATTGGGACCTACGAGCGGTACTTC.

The chain is built from TRBV11-2 and TRBJ1-2; TRBD1 matches 8 bases. Trimming at V came to 2 bases and at J to 4 bases, leaving 15 bases not matched to a gene. Germline assignment: CDR1 SGHAT and CDR2 FQNNGV. This CDR3 has 18 amino acids. The CDR3 reads CASSLQGAGIGAGYGYTF. CDR3 DNA sequence: TGTGCCAGCAGCTTACAGGGGGCAGGGATAGGCGCAGGCTATGGCTACACCTTC. The full variable domain, in which reference TRBV11-2 and TRBJ1-2 provide the parts outside the CDR3, is EAGVAQSPRYKIIEKRQSVAFWCNPISGHATLYWYQQILGQGPKLLIQFQNNGVVDDSQLPKDRFSAERLKGVDSTLKIQPAKLEDSAVYLCASSLQGAGIGAGYGYTFGSGTRLTVV.

A remark on this clonotype: Lacking the conserved final phenylalanine or tryptophan, this CDR3 likely reflects a read error. This chain joins TRBV4-2 and TRBJ2-7, with 10 bases that match TRBD2. There are 15 residues in the CDR3. Germline-derived CDR1 and CDR2 are LGHNA and YNFKEQ. The CDR3 region is CDSSQGTSVSYEQYC. CDR3 bases: TGTGACAGCAGCCAAGGGACTAGCGTCTCCTACGAGCAGTACTGC.

Of note for this clonotype: The junction departs from the called germline gene at one end, perhaps through a read error. The V call is TRBV4-3, the J call TRBJ2-1; a possible D gene is TRBD2 (6 bases). The CDR3 length is 16 residues. The V gene's germline CDR1 is LGHNA and CDR2 YSLEER. DNA of the CDR3: TGTGCCAGCAGCCAATATGCGGGAAGCTCCTACAATGAGAAGTTCTTC. This encodes CASSQYAGSSYNEKFF.

On this clonotype itself: The junction departs from the called germline gene at one end, perhaps through a read error. V and J are TRBV7-9 and TRBJ2-7; 9 positions agree with TRBD2. CDR3 length: 17 amino acids. CDR1 and CDR2 from the germline V gene are SEHNR and FQNEAQ (reference sequence). CDR3 loop: CVSSSPAGGRASYGQYF. The CDR3 bases are TGTGTCAGCAGCTCACCGGCGGGGGGGCGAGCTTCATACGGGCAGTACTTC.

In its sample, this clonotype was seen once. The junction shows a germline mismatch at one end, possibly a read error. The chain uses TRBV7-8 and TRBJ2-3; 10 bases agree with TRBD2. The CDR3 runs 17 residues. Germline assignment: CDR1 SGHVS and CDR2 FQNEAQ. CDR3 loop: CAGSLWQLAGIRDTQYF. The CDR3 DNA is TGTGCCGGCAGCTTATGGCAACTAGCGGGAATAAGGGATACGCAGTATTTT.

The chain uses TRBV4-1 and TRBJ2-1, with 8 positions matching TRBD2. Per the germline V gene, CDR1 is MGHRA and CDR2 is YSYEKL. Trimming at V came to 0 bases and at J to 7 bases, leaving 11 bases not matched to a gene. The CDR3 consists of 17 residues. The CDR3 is CASSQEGGRISPNEQFF. CDR3 bases: TGCGCCAGCAGCCAAGAGGGCGGGAGGATTTCCCCTAATGAGCAGTTCTTC.

Worth noting for this clonotype: The junction does not match germline at one end; this may be a read error. V gene TRBV11-2 combines with J gene TRBJ2-3; tentatively, D is TRBD2 (5 bases). The CDR3 is 13 amino acids. Germline V gene sequence: CDR1 SGHAT, CDR2 FQNNGV. The CDR3, as DNA: TGTGCCAGCATCCTACTGTGGGGAGATACACAGTATTTT. This gives the protein CASILLWGDTQYF.

This clonotype was counted a few times. Germline is not matched at one junction end, which may reflect a read error. The chain recombines TRBV11-2 with TRBJ1-4; possible D gene TRBD1, 5 bases. Germline values: CDR1 SGHAT, CDR2 FQNNGV. CDR3 length equals 12 residues. The CDR3 region is CASSTWGGKPFF. DNA of the CDR3: TGTGCCAGCAGCACCTGGGGGGGGAAACCGTTTTTT.

Concerning this clonotype itself: It is likely a read error, because the conserved phenylalanine at the end of the CDR3 is missing. The rearrangement uses TRBV11-1 and TRBJ2-7, with D hard to call. The germline V gene has CDR1 SGHAT and CDR2 FQDESV (reference sequence). CDR3 size: 14 residues. The CDR3 DNA sequence: TGTGCTACCAGCTTAGTTACTGGGACCTACGAGCAGTACCTC. Translated: CATSLVTGTYEQYL.

About this clonotype: Germline is not matched at one junction end, which may reflect a read error. The genes are TRBV5-4 and TRBJ2-3; D possibly corresponds to TRBD1 (5 bases). CDR3 length: 17 residues. CDR1 SGHNT and CDR2 YYREEE come from the germline V gene (reference sequence). CDR3 residues: CASNVDGHPPSTDTPYF. The CDR3 bases are TGTGCCAGCAACGTAGACGGACACCCTCCATCCACAGATACGCCGTATTTT. The entire variable domain, with the rest obtained from reference TRBV5-4 and TRBJ2-3, is as follows: ETGVTQSPTHLIKTRGQQVTLRCSSQSGHNTVSWYQQALGQGPQFIFQYYREEENGRGNFPPRFSGLQFPNYSSELNVNALELDDSALYLCASNVDGHPPSTDTPYFGPGTRLTVL.

Details on this clonotype: The conserved phenylalanine or tryptophan normally closing the CDR3 is absent here, so this likely arose from a read error. V gene TRBV4-2 combines with J gene TRBJ2-7; 10 nucleotides line up with TRBD1. Losses at the gene ends were 3 bases for V and 6 bases for J; bases not matched to a gene: 17. Germline lookup yields CDR1 LGHNA and CDR2 YNFKEQ. The CDR3 sequence is 18 residues long. CDR3 sequence: CASSQEHLGQGGPREQYL. In DNA, the CDR3 is TGTGCCAGCAGCCAGGAACATCTAGGACAGGGGGGGCCGCGCGAGCAGTACTTA.

The rearrangement uses TRBV28 and TRBJ1-1; D unclear. This CDR3 comprises 12 residues. Germline CDR1 reads MDHEN; CDR2 reads SYDVKM. V was pared by 1 base and J by 1 base, with 1 base between. The CDR3 DNA reads TGTGCCAGCAGTTTATCGAACACTGAAGCTTTCTTT. Protein sequence: CASSLSNTEAFF.

Worth noting for this clonotype: The junction departs from the called germline gene at one end, perhaps through a read error. The chain joins TRBV11-2 to TRBJ2-2; D might be TRBD1 or TRBD2, each matching 5 bases. CDR3 size: 16 residues. Germline V lookup: CDR1 SGHAT, CDR2 FQNNGV. CDR3 amino acids: CASSSHGAPGTGQLFF. The DNA of the CDR3 is TGTGCCAGCAGCTCACACGGGGCCCCAGGCACCGGGCAGCTGTTTTTT.

Comments on this clonotype: One junction end disagrees with the germline gene, perhaps due to a read error. V and J are TRBV5-6 and TRBJ2-7; tentatively, D is TRBD2 (6 bases). The germline V gene has CDR1 SGHDT and CDR2 YYEEEE. The CDR3 covers 17 residues. This chain's CDR3 is CTSSLVRSRGNGGEQYF. CDR3 coding DNA: TGTACCAGCAGCCTGGTTAGGAGTCGCGGGAACGGAGGCGAGCAGTACTTC.

J is TRBJ2-7 and V is TRBV5-1; no clear D gene. This CDR3 is built from 14 residues. V lost 0 bases, J lost 7 bases, and 14 bases lay in between. From germline, CDR1 is SGHRS and CDR2 YFSETQ. CDR3 nucleotide sequence: TGCGCCAGCAGCTTGGGCAGGTTTGGGCATGAGCAGTACTTC. This translates into CASSLGRFGHEQYF.